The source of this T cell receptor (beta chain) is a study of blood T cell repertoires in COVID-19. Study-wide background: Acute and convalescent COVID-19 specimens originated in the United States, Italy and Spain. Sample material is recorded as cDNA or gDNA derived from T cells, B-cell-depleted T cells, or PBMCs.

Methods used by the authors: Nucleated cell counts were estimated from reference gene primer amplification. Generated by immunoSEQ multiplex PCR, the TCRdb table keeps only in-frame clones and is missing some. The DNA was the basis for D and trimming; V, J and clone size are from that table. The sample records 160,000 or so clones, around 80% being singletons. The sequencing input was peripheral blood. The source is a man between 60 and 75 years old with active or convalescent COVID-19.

The CDR3 DNA follows: TGTGCCAGCAGCCCGGACAGGGTTAACACCGGGGAGCTGTTTTTT. Protein sequence: CASSPDRVNTGELFF. The chain combines TRBV11-3 with TRBJ2-2; TRBD1 aligns across 8 bases. Trimming cost V 5 bases and J 2 bases; bases outside gene matches: 4. Per the germline V gene, CDR1 is SGHNT and CDR2 is YENEEA. CDR3 size: 15 residues.